This TCR gamma chain was captured by sequencing in a study of Vδ1+ human thymocytes. Study-wide results and limits: In the thymus, TRG and TRD repertoires looked highly polyclonal with Gaussian CDR3 lengths. The authors advised highly purified populations and single-cell validation. Despite high sort purity, about a fifth of thymic T cell receptor delta sequences were Vdelta2. Donors shared many TRG clonotypes but few TRD clonotypes.

Germline values: CDR1 VINAFY, CDR2 YDVSNSKD. The V and J ends lost 0 bases and 5 bases, in that order; junction bases with no gene match: 7. The CDR3 contains 14 residues. Vdelta1+ thymocyte sorts reached between roughly 97% and 99.6% purity. There are a few counts of this clone. Its cognate antigen is unknown. RNA was extracted from the cells and then reverse transcribed. The CDR3 regions were amplified by multiplex PCR from V-gene primers to a constant-region primer. TCRdb re-called the multiplex PCR reads with CATT. The sample includes 25,000 to 30,000 gamma-chain clones, roughly 20% of them seen just once.

J is TRGJ1 or TRGJ2 and V is TRGV5. The receptor was derived from a boy in the first two years of life who had congenital heart surgery. Sequences were obtained from Vdelta1+ gamma-delta thymocytes from the thymus. Subset reported: FACS-sorted CD3+ TCRalphabeta- TCRVdelta1+ TCRVdelta2- thymocytes. The CDR3 nucleotides are TGTGCCACCTGGGACAGGCTAGGGAATTATAAGAAACTCTTT. Translating gives CATWDRLGNYKKLF.